Listed below are T cell receptor beta chains from one sample, sequenced in a study of blood T cell repertoires in COVID-19. The data were produced by immunoSEQ multiplex PCR, yet TCRdb's version contains in-frame clones alone and is incomplete. The table records about 210,000 clones, around nine tenths of them present only once. Sequences were obtained from peripheral blood. These receptors all come from a woman aged 40 to 50 with acute or convalescent COVID-19. CDR3s include the opening cysteine and the closing phenylalanine or tryptophan. The D gene is left open where the match is weak.

J,D,V,CDR3
TRBJ2-4,TRBD2,TRBV3-1/TRBV3-2,CASSQVPGTSAYLAKNIQYF
TRBJ2-2,NA,TRBV18,CASSLGTAPNTGELFF
TRBJ1-5,NA,TRBV2,CASSTEGKQQPQHF
TRBJ2-1,TRBD1,TRBV11-2,CASSLRLGLGTEDNEQFF
TRBJ2-1,TRBD2,TRBV7-8,CASTGRTSGGYNEQFF
TRBJ1-1,TRBD1,TRBV2,CASSGDRGVTEAFF
TRBJ2-3,TRBD1,TRBV5-5,CASSSGQGLDTQYF
TRBJ1-2,TRBD1,TRBV6-4,CASSDGTGGYGYTF
TRBJ2-3,NA,TRBV11-3,CASAAGGTDTQYF
TRBJ1-1,NA,TRBV10-3,CAISEGGGTEAFF
TRBJ1-2,NA,TRBV4-2,CASSQVMMEANGYTF
TRBJ2-5,NA,TRBV3-1/TRBV3-2,CASRDGGRLETQYF
TRBJ1-4,TRBD1,TRBV6-5,CASREGAASNEKLFF
TRBJ2-5,TRBD1,TRBV3-1/TRBV3-2,CASSPSLFRTGQETQYF
TRBJ2-2,NA,TRBV4-1,CASSQPGQTGELFF
TRBJ2-1,TRBD1,TRBV6-1,CASSEGDRVLNNEQFF